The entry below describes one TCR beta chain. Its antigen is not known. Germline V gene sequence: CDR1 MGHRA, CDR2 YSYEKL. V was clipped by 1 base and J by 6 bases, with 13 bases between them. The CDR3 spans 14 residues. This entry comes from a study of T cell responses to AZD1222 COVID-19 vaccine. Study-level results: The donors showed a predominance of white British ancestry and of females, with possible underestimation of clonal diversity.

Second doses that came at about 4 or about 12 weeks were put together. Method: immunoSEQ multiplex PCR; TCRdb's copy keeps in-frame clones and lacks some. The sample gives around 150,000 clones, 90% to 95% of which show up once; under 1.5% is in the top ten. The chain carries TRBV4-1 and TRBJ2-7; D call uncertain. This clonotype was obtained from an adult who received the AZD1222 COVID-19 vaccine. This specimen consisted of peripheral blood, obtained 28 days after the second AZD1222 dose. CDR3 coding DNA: TGCGCCAGCAGCCAAGCTCCCCGGCGTACCGAGCAGTACTTC. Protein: CASSQAPRRTEQYF.